This T cell receptor (beta chain) was captured by sequencing in a study of cytomegalovirus exposure and HLA in healthy donors. Use of 60 Vbeta and 13 Jbeta primers characterized the PCR. Here immunoSEQ multiplex PCR was the method, and the copy in TCRdb shows in-frame clones only, minus some. This listing includes just over 200,000 clones. Germline V gene lookup returns CDR1 SGHKS and CDR2 YYEKEE (reference sequence). Trimming cost V 5 bases and J 1 base, with 9 bases left between them. The CDR3 is 13 amino acids. For this clone: Antigen unknown.

Study-wide findings and caveats: In a later analysis, DRB1 alleles had the most associated TCRs; HLA-C alleles the fewest. Later analysis suggested most CMV-associated TCR beta chains were HLA-restricted.

V usage is TRBV5-5 and J usage is TRBJ2-5; D ambiguous. Source material: PBMCs. This sequence was found in a girl under 10 years old in good health and CMV-seropositive. The CDR3 reads CASSQMAQETQYF. The CDR3 region has the DNA TGTGCCAGCAGTCAGATGGCCCAAGAGACCCAGTACTTC. Together with reference TRBV5-5 and TRBJ2-5, the CDR3 gives the full variable domain: DAGVTQSPTHLIKTRGQQVTLRCSPISGHKSVSWYQQVLGQGPQFIFQYYEKEERGRGNFPDRFSARQFPNYSSELNVNALLLGDSALYLCASSQMAQETQYFGPGTRLLVL.